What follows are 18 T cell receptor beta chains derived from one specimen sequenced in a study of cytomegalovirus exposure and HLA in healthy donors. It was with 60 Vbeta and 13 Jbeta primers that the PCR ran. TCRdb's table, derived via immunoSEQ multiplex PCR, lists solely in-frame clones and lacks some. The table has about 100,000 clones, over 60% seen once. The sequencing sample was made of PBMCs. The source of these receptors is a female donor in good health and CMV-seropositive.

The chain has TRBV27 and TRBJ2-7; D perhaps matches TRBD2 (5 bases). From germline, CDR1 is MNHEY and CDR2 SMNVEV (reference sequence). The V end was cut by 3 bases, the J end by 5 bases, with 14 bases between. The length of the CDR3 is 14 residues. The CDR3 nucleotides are TGTGCCAGCAGTTTTGTCCTAGCAGCCGACGAGCAGTACTTC. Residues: CASSFVLAADEQYF.

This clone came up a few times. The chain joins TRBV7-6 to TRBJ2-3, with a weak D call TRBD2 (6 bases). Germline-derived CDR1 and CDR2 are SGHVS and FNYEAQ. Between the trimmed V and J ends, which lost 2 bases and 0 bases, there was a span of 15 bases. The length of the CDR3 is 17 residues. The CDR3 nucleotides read TGTGCCAGCAGCTTAACCCCGACTGGGACTAGCACAGATACGCAGTATTTT. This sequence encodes CASSLTPTGTSTDTQYF.

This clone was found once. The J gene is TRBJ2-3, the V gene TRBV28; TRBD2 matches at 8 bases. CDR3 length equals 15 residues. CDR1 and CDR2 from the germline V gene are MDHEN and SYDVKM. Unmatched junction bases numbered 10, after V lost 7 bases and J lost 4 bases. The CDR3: CASTTAGGAPDTQYF. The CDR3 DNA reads TGTGCCAGCACTACGGCCGGGGGGGCCCCAGATACGCAGTATTTT.

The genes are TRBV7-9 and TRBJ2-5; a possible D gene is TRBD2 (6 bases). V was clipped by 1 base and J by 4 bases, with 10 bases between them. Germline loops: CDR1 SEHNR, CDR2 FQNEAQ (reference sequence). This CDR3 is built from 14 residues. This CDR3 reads CASSLGGVPETQYF. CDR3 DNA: TGTGCCAGCAGCTTAGGGGGGGTTCCAGAGACCCAGTACTTC.

Here the CDR3 DNA reads TGTGCCAGCAGTGAAGCCCTAGCGCGGGCGACGCAGTATTTT. Its translation is CASSEALARATQYF. The genes are TRBV6-1 and TRBJ2-3, with D perhaps matching TRBD2 (6 bases). This CDR3 region has 14 residues. The germline V gene encodes CDR1 MNHNS and CDR2 SASEGT. The V end was cut by 0 bases, the J end by 9 bases, with 13 bases between.

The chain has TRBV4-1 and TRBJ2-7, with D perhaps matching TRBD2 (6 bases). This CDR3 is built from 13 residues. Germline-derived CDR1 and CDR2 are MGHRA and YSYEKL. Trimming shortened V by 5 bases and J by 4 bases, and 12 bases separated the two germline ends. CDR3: CASSTLRGYEQYF. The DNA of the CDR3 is TGCGCCAGCAGCACTTTGCGGGGATACGAGCAGTACTTC.

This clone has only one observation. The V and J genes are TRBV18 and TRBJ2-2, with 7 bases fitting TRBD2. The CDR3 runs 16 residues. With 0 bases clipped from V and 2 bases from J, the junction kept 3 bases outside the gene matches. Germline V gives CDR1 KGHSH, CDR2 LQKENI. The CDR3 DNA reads TGTGCCAGCTCACCACCGATGACTAGCAACACCGGGGAGCTGTTTTTT. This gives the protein CASSPPMTSNTGELFF.

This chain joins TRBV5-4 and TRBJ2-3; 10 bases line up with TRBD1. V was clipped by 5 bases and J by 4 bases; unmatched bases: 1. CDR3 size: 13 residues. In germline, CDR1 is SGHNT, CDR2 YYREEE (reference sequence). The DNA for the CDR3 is TGTGCCAGCAGGGGACAGGGGCCAGATACGCAGTATTTT. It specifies CASRGQGPDTQYF.

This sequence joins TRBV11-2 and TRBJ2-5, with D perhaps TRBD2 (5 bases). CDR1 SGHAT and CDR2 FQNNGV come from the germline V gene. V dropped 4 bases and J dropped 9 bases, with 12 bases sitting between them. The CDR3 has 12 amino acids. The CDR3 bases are TGTGCCAGCAGCTCCATACCGGGATCCCAGTACTTC. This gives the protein CASSSIPGSQYF.

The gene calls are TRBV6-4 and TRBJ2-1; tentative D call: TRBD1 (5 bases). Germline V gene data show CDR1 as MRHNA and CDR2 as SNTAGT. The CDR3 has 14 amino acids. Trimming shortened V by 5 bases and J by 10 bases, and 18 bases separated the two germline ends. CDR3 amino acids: CASSLRAELNEQFF. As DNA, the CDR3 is TGTGCCAGCAGTCTCAGGGCGGAGCTGAACGAGCAGTTCTTC.

This CDR3 reads CASRRLGQGRPEAFF. CDR3 sequence (DNA): TGTGCCAGCAGGCGACTCGGACAGGGTCGGCCTGAAGCTTTCTTT. The V and J genes are TRBV14 and TRBJ1-1; 8 bases align to TRBD1. This CDR3 region has 15 residues. The V gene end was trimmed by 6 bases and the J gene end by 6 bases; junction bases not matched to a gene: 12. Germline loops: CDR1 SGHDN, CDR2 FVKESK.

The CDR3 DNA reads TGCAGTGCATTGGCTGCCGGGGAGCTGTTTTTT. Its protein is CSALAAGELFF. The V call is TRBV20-1, the J call TRBJ2-2; D is unclear. The CDR3 runs 11 residues. Trimming cost V 6 bases and J 6 bases, with 8 bases left between them. Germline V gene lookup returns CDR1 DFQATT and CDR2 SNEGSKA (reference sequence).

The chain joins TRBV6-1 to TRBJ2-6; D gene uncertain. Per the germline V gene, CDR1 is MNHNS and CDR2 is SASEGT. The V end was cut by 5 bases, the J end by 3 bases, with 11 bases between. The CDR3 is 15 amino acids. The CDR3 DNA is TGTGCCAGCAGTCCCCGGTCGGGTGGGGCCAACGTCCTGACTTTC. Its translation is CASSPRSGGANVLTF.

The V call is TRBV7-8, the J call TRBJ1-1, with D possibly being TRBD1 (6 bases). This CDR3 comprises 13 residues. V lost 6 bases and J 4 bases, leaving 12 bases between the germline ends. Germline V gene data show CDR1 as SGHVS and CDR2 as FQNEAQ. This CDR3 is CASSDRSSTEAFF. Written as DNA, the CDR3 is TGTGCCAGCAGTGACAGGTCTAGCACTGAAGCTTTCTTT.

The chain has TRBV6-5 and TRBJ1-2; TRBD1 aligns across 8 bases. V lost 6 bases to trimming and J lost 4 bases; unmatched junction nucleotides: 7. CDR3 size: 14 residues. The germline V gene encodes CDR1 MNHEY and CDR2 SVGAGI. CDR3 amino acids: CASRQRQGPYGYTF. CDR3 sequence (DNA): TGTGCCAGCAGACAGAGACAGGGGCCCTATGGCTACACCTTC.

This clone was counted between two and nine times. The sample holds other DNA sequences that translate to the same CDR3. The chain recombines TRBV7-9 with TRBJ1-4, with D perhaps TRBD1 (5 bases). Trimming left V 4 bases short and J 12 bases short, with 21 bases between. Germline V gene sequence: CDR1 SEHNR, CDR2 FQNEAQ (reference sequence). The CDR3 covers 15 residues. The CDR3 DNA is TGTGCCAGCAGCTCCGTGAAAGGGGCGTATGAGGAACTGTTTTTT. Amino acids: CASSSVKGAYEELFF.

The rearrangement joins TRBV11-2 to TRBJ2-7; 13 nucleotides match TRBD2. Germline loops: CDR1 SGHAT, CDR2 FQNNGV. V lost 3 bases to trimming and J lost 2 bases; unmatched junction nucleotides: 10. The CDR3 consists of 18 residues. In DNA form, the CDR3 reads TGTGCCAGCAGCTTCTGGACTAGCGGGAGTCATGGGGCCTACGAGCAGTACTTC. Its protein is CASSFWTSGSHGAYEQYF.

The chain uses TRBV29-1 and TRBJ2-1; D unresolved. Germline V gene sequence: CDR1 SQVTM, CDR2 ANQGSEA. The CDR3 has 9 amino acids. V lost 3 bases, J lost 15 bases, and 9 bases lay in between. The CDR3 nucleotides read TGCAGCGTTGAGGGCAGTCGGTTCTTC. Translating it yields CSVEGSRFF.